This T cell receptor beta chain was retrieved from a study of T cell responses to AZD1222 COVID-19 vaccine. The table came from immunoSEQ multiplex PCR; TCRdb's copy has only in-frame clones and leaves some out. The table includes about 59,000 clones, 75% to 90% detected once. CDR3 length: 19 residues. Trimming took off 0 bases at V and 0 bases at J, with 17 bases between the two ends. Per germline, CDR1 MGHRA and CDR2 YSYEKL. The sequenced sample was peripheral blood, obtained 28 days after the second AZD1222 dose. The chain joins TRBV4-1 to TRBJ2-2; D is undetermined. This sequence originates from an adult who received the AZD1222 COVID-19 vaccine. In DNA form, the CDR3 reads TGCGCCAGCAGCCAAGATCTGGCGGCGACCCGTGCGAACACCGGGGAGCTGTTTTTT. This sequence encodes CASSQDLAATRANTGELFF.